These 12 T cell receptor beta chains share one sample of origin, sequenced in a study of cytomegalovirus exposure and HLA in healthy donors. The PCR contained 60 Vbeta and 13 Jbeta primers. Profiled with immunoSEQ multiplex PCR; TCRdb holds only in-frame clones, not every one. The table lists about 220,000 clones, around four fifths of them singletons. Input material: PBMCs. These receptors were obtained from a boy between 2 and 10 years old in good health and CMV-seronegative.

Here the CDR3 reads CASSYTSGGTLETQYF. CDR3 DNA: TGTGCCAGCAGTTATACCTCAGGGGGTACCTTGGAGACCCAGTACTTC. V and J are TRBV2 and TRBJ2-5; 7 nucleotides line up with TRBD1. The CDR3 spans 16 residues. Unmatched junction bases numbered 14, after V lost 5 bases and J lost 5 bases. Germline values: CDR1 SNHLY, CDR2 FYNNEI.

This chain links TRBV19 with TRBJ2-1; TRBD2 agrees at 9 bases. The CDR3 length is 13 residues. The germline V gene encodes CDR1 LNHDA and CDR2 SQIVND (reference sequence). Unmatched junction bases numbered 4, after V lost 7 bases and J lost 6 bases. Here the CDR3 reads CASTAGGINEQFF. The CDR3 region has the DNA TGTGCCAGTACCGCGGGGGGGATCAATGAGCAGTTCTTC.

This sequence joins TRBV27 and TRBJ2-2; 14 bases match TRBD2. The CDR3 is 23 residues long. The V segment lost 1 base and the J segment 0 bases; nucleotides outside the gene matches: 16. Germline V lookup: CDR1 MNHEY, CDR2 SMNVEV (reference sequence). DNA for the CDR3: TGTGCCAGCAGTTTATGGGCTCCCGGAAGGGGACTAGCGGGAGTGGCGAACACCGGGGAGCTGTTTTTT. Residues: CASSLWAPGRGLAGVANTGELFF.

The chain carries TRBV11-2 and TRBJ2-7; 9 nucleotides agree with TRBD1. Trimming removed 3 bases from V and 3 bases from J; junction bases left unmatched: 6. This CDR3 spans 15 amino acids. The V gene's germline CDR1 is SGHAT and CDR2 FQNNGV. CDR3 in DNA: TGTGCCAGCAGCTTGCCGGGACAGGGCGGCTACGAGCAGTACTTC. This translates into CASSLPGQGGYEQYF.

CDR3 sequence reads: CASSSGRGEQFF. The DNA of the CDR3 is TGTGCCAGCAGCTCGGGCAGGGGAGAGCAGTTCTTC. The chain is built from TRBV5-6 and TRBJ2-1, with D tentatively TRBD1 (6 bases). The CDR3 has 12 residues. Germline V gives CDR1 SGHDT, CDR2 YYEEEE. Trimming shortened V by 3 bases and J by 10 bases, and 11 bases separated the two germline ends.

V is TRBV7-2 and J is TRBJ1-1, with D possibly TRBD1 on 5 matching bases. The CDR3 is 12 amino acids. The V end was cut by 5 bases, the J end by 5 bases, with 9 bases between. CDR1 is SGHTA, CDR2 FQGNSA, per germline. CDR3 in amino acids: CASSHPGTEAFF. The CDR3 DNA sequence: TGTGCCAGCAGCCATCCAGGGACTGAAGCTTTCTTT.

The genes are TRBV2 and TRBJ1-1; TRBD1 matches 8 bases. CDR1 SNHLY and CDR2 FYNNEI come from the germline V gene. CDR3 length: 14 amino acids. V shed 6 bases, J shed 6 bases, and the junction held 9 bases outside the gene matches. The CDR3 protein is CASRLQGVGAEAFF. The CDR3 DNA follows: TGTGCCAGCAGACTACAGGGGGTTGGGGCTGAAGCTTTCTTT. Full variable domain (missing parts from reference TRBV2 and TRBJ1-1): EPEVTQTPSHQVTQMGQEVILRCVPISNHLYFYWYRQILGQKVEFLVSFYNNEISEKSEIFDDQFSVERPDGSNFTLKIRSTKLEDSAMYFCASRLQGVGAEAFFGQGTRLTVV.

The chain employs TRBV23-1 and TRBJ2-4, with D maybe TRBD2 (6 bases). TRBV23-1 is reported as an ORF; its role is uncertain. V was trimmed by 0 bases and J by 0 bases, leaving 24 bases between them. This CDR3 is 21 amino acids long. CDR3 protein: CASSQSYGGETRLQAKNIQYF. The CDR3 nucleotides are TGCGCCAGCAGTCAATCTTACGGGGGAGAGACTCGCTTGCAAGCCAAAAACATTCAGTACTTC.

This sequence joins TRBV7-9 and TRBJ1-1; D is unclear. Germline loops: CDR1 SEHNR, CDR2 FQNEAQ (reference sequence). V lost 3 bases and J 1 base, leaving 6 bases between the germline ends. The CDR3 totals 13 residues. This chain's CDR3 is CASSFEGNTEAFF. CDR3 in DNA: TGTGCCAGCAGCTTTGAGGGGAACACTGAAGCTTTCTTT.

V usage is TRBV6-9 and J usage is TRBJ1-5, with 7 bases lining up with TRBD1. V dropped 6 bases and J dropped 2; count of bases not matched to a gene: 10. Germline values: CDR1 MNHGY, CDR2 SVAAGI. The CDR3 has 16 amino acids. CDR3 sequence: CASSLQGPRGNQPQHF. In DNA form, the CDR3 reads TGTGCCAGCAGCCTACAGGGGCCGAGGGGCAATCAGCCCCAGCATTTT.

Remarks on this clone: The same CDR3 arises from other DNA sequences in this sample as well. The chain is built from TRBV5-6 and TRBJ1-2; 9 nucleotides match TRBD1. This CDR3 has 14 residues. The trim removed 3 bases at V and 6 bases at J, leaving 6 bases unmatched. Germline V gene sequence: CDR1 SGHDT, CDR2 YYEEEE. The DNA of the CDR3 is TGTGCCAGCAGCTCGGGGACAGGGAGCCATGGCTACACCTTC. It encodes CASSSGTGSHGYTF.

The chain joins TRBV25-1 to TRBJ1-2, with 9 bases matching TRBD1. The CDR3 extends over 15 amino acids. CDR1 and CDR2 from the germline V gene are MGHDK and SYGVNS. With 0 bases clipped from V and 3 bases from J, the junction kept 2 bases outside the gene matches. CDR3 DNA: TGTGCCAGCAGTGAATATGGACAGGGGTACTATGGCTACACCTTC. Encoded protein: CASSEYGQGYYGYTF.